This section outlines one T cell receptor (beta chain) sequence together with its context. V gave up 1 base and J gave up 3 bases; unmatched junction bases: 4. CDR3 length equals 17 residues. The germline V gene encodes CDR1 SQVTM and CDR2 ANQGSEA. The data were produced by immunoSEQ multiplex PCR, yet TCRdb's version contains in-frame clones alone and is incomplete. The sample lists some 140,000 clones, around three quarters occurring once. Cryopreserved PBMCs supplied about 2 micrograms of genomic DNA for TCR beta libraries. This sample stems from a study of cytotoxic CD8 clonotypes in ibrutinib-treated CLL. Study context: Patients: some 11 relapsed/refractory, roughly 15 treatment-naive, roughly 18 IGHV unmutated. Partial responses numbered roughly 25 and complete responses 2; after a median about 72 months, around 14 stayed remitted and approximately twelve progressed.

The receptor was isolated from a human donor with chronic lymphocytic leukemia. The sequenced sample was PBMCs, obtained after 12 months of ibrutinib treatment. The rearrangement uses TRBV29-1 and TRBJ2-1; 15 bases line up with TRBD2. The CDR3 spells CSVEAGTSGRNYNEQFF. CDR3 coding DNA: TGCAGCGTTGAAGCGGGGACTAGCGGGAGGAACTACAATGAGCAGTTCTTC.